This TCR beta chain comes out of a study of cytomegalovirus exposure and HLA in healthy donors (dated by TCRdb to the late 2010s). In the study overall: According to an earlier analysis of 587 of the donors, some 180 million T cells yielded roughly 100 million unique TCR beta sequences and about 300 Gb of sequence data. Of the roughly 400 genotyped donors, 81% fell in the genetic ancestry cluster associated with self-reported Caucasian donors. Besides the first cohort of hundreds of subjects, a separate validation cohort made up of around 120 different subjects was used. Every discovery cohort repertoire had been produced on one sequencing platform. The number of donors typed differed by locus, with roughly 629-640 for A, B, C, DRB1 and DQB1, roughly 520 for DQA1, over 600 for DPA1, and under 490 for DPB1. Rather than using new phenotypic data, the later analysis identified candidate immune exposures from TCR beta sequences and from how often those sequences occurred across donors. Among about 400 genotyped donors of the cohort, an average of approximately 220,000 unique TCR beta nucleotide sequences was sequenced per donor, of which roughly 17% were non-productive. Roughly 300 gigabases of sequencing data and about 92 million unique TCR sequences made up an early release that covered about 640 HLA-typed donors. Donor age, sex, ethnicity and CMV serostatus were collected together with the repertoire data. To decide whether each TCR beta V gene segment behaved as functional or pseudogenic, an earlier analysis of 587 of the donors relied on high-throughput TCR beta sequencing. The study combined high-throughput TCR immunosequencing, statistical association of individual TCRs with disease status, and machine learning to predict cytomegalovirus infection status. Four or five DR-DQ haplotypes were handled as single units for association and clustering because linkage in the cohort was strong. Using immunosequencing, the study profiled T cell repertoires from some 670 subjects and related those repertoires to cytomegalovirus serostatus. In a later analysis, previously published TCR beta repertoires from more than 500 donors were re-analyzed and high-resolution HLA genotyping was added so that TCR occurrence patterns could be studied. HLA typing included class I and class II loci at four-digit resolution. The aim of the study was to test whether cataloging public T cell receptors could identify signatures of past pathogen exposure. A later genetic analysis used genome-wide SNP genotypes for about 65% of the 666 donors, treating that subset as a discovery cohort. Overall results and qualifications from the work: The study gave a list of some 150 TCR beta chains associated with cytomegalovirus. In a later analysis, HLA-associated TCR beta chains showed more clonal expansion and lower generation probabilities than non-associated chains that were equally common. Several of the top co-occurrence clusters appeared to be linked to parvovirus B19, influenza, CMV and Epstein-Barr virus, according to a later analysis. In a later analysis, TCR association rates were found to vary across HLA loci, with the most associated TCRs seen for DRB1 alleles and the fewest for HLA-C alleles. Linkage disequilibrium might explain the correlated functional status among segregating V segments, but an unknown experimental factor could not be ruled out. In a later analysis, most CMV-associated TCR beta chains were found to appear HLA-restricted, with HLA associations seemingly driven largely by CMV exposure. Because counts were too low, about 18 rarely observed V segments, including chromosome 9 orphons, were excluded from the earlier analysis of 587 of the donors. According to the authors, the approach could potentially be generalized to other disease states and immunological phenotypes. For the cohort, immune exposure information was limited to CMV serostatus. A group of highly shared sequence variants was considered likely to be a technical artifact of the sequencing pipeline. In an earlier analysis of approximately 600 of the donors, most TCR beta V segments were observed in productive rearrangements about 90% or about 30% of the time, broadly matching IMGT annotations. Some IMGT-functional V segments, including TRBV6-2 and TRBV6-3, could not be distinguished by the 87-base-pair reads and were therefore excluded. In a later genetic analysis, fewer N-insertions in productive TCRs were reported among donors in an Asian-associated ancestry cluster than the approximately 630-donor mean. Most TCR sequences were seen in very few donors, while some public TCRs were found in many individuals. In this cohort, only TCR beta chains were sequenced, and detectable features were limited by the absence of alpha or paired-chain data. Because HLA typing was unavailable for some donors at each locus, only the typed subset was used in association tests. Cytomegalovirus status was reported to be diagnosed by the classifier with high specificity and sensitivity in both the original and validation cohorts. Assigning TCR associations to individual alleles was difficult when HLA alleles, especially DR and DQ, strongly co-occurred. A further reported finding was that TCR beta sequences accurately predicted the HLA-A and HLA-B alleles for most subjects in the first cohort. In vitro tests confirmed that a few of the cytomegalovirus-associated TCR beta chains recognize cytomegalovirus antigens. A later genetic analysis associated a missense DCLRE1C variant with V-gene and J-gene trimming of TCR beta chains, and an independent cohort replicated the association. At a false discovery rate of 0.05, a later analysis linked fewer than 20,000 TCR beta sequences to specific HLA alleles. Sequencing depth was assumed to be roughly uniform across donors in the presence/absence analyses, though that assumption may not hold.

Taken from cysteine to phenylalanine, the CDR3 has 19 residues. The sequence is cut down to CDR3 DNA, 57 bases in frame from base 1. The germline V end is reduced by 1 base and the J end by 3 bases; junction bases left unmatched: 13. The germline V gene (reference sequence) provides CDR1 SEHNR and CDR2 FQNEAQ. Comment on this clone: Its antigen remains undetermined. Base-call qualities are not available, and no considerably larger clone is one nucleotide away.

Receptor libraries were prepared by the immunoSEQ multiplex PCR assay. For the multiplex PCR, a mixture combining 60 forward primers for TCR Vbeta segments and 13 reverse primers for TCR Jbeta segments was used. A multiplex PCR assay on genomic DNA amplified the CDR3 region of rearranged TCR beta genes. On the Illumina HiSeq System, the amplified TCR beta libraries were sequenced as 87-base-pair reads. The authors' analysis ran thus. A later analysis tallied 70 million to 100 million unique TCR beta chains across the 700 or so repertoires, and about 10 million of those chains were shared by two or more donors. Raw reads were error-corrected and collapsed into unique sequences by a nearest-neighbor algorithm in which closely related sequences were merged to remove PCR and sequencing errors. CDR3 sequences were aligned to IMGT reference sequences to assign V, D and J gene segments. For a sequence to be retained, a match of at least six nucleotides was required to both a V gene segment and a J gene segment. A rearrangement was called productive if the CDR3 had no stop codons and remained in frame with V and J, and every other rearrangement was called non-productive. CDR3 was defined according to IMGT convention as the region running from the second conserved V-encoded cysteine to the conserved J-encoded phenylalanine. The earlier analysis of around 640 of the donors excluded sequences that lacked an unambiguous match to a single V gene segment. In an earlier analysis of a few hundred of the donors, a V segment was called functional when productive rearrangements were above 56.7%, and segregating when the standard deviation between donors exceeded 5%. A statistical classification framework was developed to diagnose cytomegalovirus status using the catalog of TCR beta chain sequences. A later analysis assigned V and J genes by comparing TCR nucleotide sequences with IMGT/GENE-DB human TR gene sequences. A later analysis assigned CDR3 sequences and most-parsimonious VDJ recombination scenarios with the TCRdist pipeline. In a later analysis, each TCR beta chain was defined by its CDR3 amino acid sequence together with its V-gene family, and reads lacking a unique V-gene family were excluded. In a later analysis, several hundred highly shared, low-generation-probability nucleotide sequences were removed to address suspected cross-contamination and a sequencing artifact. For each public chain, a later analysis derived a clonal expansion index from normalized ranks of inferred template counts within each repertoire. In a later analysis, generation probabilities were computed using a VDJ recombination model fitted to out-of-frame rearrangements, and the results were checked against IGoR. In a later analysis, hypergeometric tests were used to score TCR-TCR, TCR-HLA and TCR-CMV co-occurrence, with a repertoire-size bias correction applied to TCR pairs. To estimate false discovery rates, a later analysis permuted the HLA or CMV assignments 20 times. In a later analysis, co-occurring TCRs were grouped using DBSCAN, and TCRdist sequence similarity was added for clustering within HLA-allele-positive subsets. Co-occurrence clustering excluded repertoires with fewer than 30,000 or more than 120,000 public chains, plus five with anomalous nucleotide sharing. TCRdb took over this immuneACCESS table, retaining in-frame rearrangements with V and J assigned. Such tables are incomplete; in checked studies, under half of the missing clones stem from an unresolved V gene, and the remainder is unexplained. The V and J calls and the clone size are those of that table, but D and trimming were determined from the DNA. The sample includes 150,000 or so clones, with approximately 80% observed a single time. The ten largest clones add up to roughly 13% of the sample.

In total, approximately 690 healthy bone marrow donors made up the cohort. All cohort members were sampled while nominally healthy, although unrecorded immune exposures were likely present. The donor was CMV seropositive and was included in the group of 290 or so seropositive cohort members. A peripheral blood sample was collected from each donor, and TCR beta sequencing was performed on peripheral blood mononuclear cells. The Qiagen DNeasy Blood Extraction Kit was used to extract genomic DNA from the blood cell samples. Sequenced material: PBMCs. This receptor was identified in a man aged 25-40 years in good health and CMV-seropositive. This receptor chain uses TRBV7-9 and TRBJ2-2; 8 bases in between match TRBD1. The DNA is as follows: TGTGCCAGCAGCTTAGAAAACCTACGCAGGGGGCTTTACACCGGGGAGCTGTTTTTT. Translated, it reads CASSLENLRRGLYTGELFF.